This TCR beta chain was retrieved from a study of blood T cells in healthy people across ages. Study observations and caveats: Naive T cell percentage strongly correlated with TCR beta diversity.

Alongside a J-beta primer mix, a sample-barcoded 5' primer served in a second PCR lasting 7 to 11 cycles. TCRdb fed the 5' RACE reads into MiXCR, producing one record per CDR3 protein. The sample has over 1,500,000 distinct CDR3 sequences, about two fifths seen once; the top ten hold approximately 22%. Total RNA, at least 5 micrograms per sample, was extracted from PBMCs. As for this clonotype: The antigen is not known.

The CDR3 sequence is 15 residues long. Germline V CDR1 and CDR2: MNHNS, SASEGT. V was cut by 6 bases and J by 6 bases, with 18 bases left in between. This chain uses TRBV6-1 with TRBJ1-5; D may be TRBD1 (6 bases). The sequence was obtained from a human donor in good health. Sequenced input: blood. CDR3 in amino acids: CASRDSRQVSQPQHF. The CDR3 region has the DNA TGTGCCAGCAGGGACAGTCGTCAGGTGAGTCAGCCCCAGCATTTT.